This passage covers 3 T cell receptor beta chains from one sample sequenced in a study of T cells in Graves' hyperthyroidism and ophthalmopathy. Amplified TCR beta CDR3 regions came from RNA transcripts. The TCR CDR3 first-round RT-PCR relied on the HTBI primer set. MiXCR, run by TCRdb on the multiplex PCR reads, gives a single entry per CDR3 protein. The table shows 200,000 to 300,000 distinct CDR3 sequences, with almost 25% occurring only once. Material for sequencing was blood. Source of these receptors: a woman aged 40 to 50 with Graves' ophthalmopathy.

This clonotype was detected ten times or more. The CDR3 coding sequence is TGTGCCAGCAGCTTTACCGACGGGAGCAATCAGCCCCAGCATTTT. This codes for CASSFTDGSNQPQHF. This chain uses TRBV7-2 with TRBJ1-5, with D unresolved. Germline assignment: CDR1 SGHTA and CDR2 FQGNSA. This CDR3 has 15 amino acids. The V gene lost 3 bases and the J gene lost 1 base, with 10 bases spanning the gap.

This clonotype was detected only a few times. This chain links TRBV5-1 with TRBJ1-1; 7 bases align to TRBD1. Germline loops: CDR1 SGHRS, CDR2 YFSETQ. V was pared by 0 bases and J by 8 bases, with 13 bases of the junction left unmatched. This CDR3 region has 16 residues. CDR3 nucleotides: TGCGCCAGCAGCTTGGAAGGTCAGACAGGGATAGCGGAAGCTTTCTTT. Translating gives CASSLEGQTGIAEAFF.

In this sample, this clonotype turned up many times. This chain links TRBV19 with TRBJ1-5, with a weak D call TRBD1 (6 bases). Germline-derived CDR1 and CDR2 are LNHDA and SQIVND (reference sequence). V lost 5 bases, J lost 7 bases, and 15 bases lay in between. This CDR3 has 14 amino acids. The CDR3 nucleotides are TGTGCCAGTAGTCGGGGGGGCGCAGGGCAGCCCCAGCATTTT. Translation gives CASSRGGAGQPQHF.